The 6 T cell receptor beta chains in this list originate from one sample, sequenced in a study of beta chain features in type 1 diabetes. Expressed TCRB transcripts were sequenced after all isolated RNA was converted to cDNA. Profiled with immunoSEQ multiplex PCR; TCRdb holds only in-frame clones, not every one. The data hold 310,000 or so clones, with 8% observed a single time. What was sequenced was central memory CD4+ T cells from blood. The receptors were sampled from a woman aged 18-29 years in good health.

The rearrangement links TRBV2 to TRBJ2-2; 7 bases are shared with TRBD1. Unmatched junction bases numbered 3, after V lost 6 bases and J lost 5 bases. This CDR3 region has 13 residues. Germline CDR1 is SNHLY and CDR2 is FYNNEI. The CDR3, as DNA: TGTGCCAGCAGGCTCAGGGGGACCGGGGAGCTGTTTTTT. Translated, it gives CASRLRGTGELFF.

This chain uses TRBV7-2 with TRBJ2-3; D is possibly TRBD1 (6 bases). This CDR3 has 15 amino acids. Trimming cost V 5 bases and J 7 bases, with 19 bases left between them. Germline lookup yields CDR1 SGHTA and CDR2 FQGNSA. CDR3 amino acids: CASSPSSTGGHTQYF. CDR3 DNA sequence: TGTGCCAGCAGCCCTTCCTCGACAGGTGGTCATACGCAGTATTTT. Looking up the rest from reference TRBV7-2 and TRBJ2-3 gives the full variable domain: GAGVSQSPSNKVTEKGKDVELRCDPISGHTALYWYRQSLGQGLEFLIYFQGNSAPDKSGLPSDRFSAERTGGSVSTLTIQRTQQEDSAVYLCASSPSSTGGHTQYFGPGTRLTVL.

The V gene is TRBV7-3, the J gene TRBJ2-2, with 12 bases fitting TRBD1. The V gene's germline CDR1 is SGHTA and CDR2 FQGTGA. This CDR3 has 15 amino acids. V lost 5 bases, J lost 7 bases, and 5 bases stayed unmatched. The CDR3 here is CASSPGTGGLGELFF. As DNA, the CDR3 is TGTGCCAGCAGCCCAGGGACAGGGGGCCTCGGGGAGCTGTTTTTT.

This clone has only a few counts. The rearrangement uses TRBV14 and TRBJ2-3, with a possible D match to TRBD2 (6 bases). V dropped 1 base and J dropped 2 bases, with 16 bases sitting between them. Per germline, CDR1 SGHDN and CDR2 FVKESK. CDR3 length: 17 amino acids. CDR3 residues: CASSQGRERAHTDTQYF. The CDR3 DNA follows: TGTGCCAGCAGCCAAGGGAGGGAGCGGGCCCACACAGATACGCAGTATTTT.

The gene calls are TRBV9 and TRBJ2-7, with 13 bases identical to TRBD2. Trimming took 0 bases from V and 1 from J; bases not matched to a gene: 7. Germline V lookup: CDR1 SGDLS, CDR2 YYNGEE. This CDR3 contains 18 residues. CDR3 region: CASSVVRTSGSRSYEQYF. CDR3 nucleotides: TGTGCCAGCAGCGTAGTACGGACTAGCGGGAGCCGGTCCTACGAGCAGTACTTC.

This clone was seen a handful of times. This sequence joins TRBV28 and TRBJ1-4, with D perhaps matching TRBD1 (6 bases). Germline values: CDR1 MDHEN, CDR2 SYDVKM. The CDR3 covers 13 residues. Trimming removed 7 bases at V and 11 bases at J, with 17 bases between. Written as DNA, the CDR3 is TGTGCCAGCAAGAGGGGGGGAGATGGGAAACTGTTTTTT. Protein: CASKRGGDGKLFF.